This is a list of T cell receptor beta chains from one sample in a study of OX40 agonist ivuxolimab in advanced cancers. Assay: immunoSEQ multiplex PCR; the TCRdb copy retains only in-frame clones and omits some. The table shows around 72,000 clones, with 89% occurring only once. Material: CD4+ or CD8+ T cells sorted from blood, obtained in a trial of the OX40 agonist ivuxolimab. The origin of the receptors is an adult with an advanced solid tumor such as melanoma, head and neck, liver or kidney cancer. CDR3s include the opening cysteine and the closing phenylalanine or tryptophan. Each record gives: J gene, V gene, clone size, D gene, CDR3 DNA, CDR3 protein. A D gene is named only where the DNA matches it firmly. The size field is filled for only some rows; it gives once, few, many or a size class.

>TRBJ2-7|TRBV5-6|.|.
TGTGCCAGCAGCTTCAGAGACAGAGTATACGAGCAGTACTTC
CASSFRDRVYEQYF
>TRBJ2-7|TRBV29-1|.|.
TGCAGCGTTGATAAGGGGCAGAGCTCCTACGAGCAGTACTTC
CSVDKGQSSYEQYF
>TRBJ2-7|TRBV6-6|.|TRBD2
TGTGCCAGCAGTCGTAGCGGGAGGGCTTACGAGCAGTACTTC
CASSRSGRAYEQYF
>TRBJ2-7|TRBV6-1|.|.
TGTGCCAGCAGTAGGGCCAACTCCTACGAGCAGTACTTC
CASSRANSYEQYF
>TRBJ1-5|TRBV28|.|TRBD1
TGTGCCAGCAGTTTAGGTCTGACAGGGGGAACTCGGAGCAATCAGCCCCAGCATTTT
CASSLGLTGGTRSNQPQHF
>TRBJ1-4|TRBV15|.|.
TGTGCCACCTCCATTAAGGAAAAACTGTTTTTT
CATSIKEKLFF
>TRBJ1-1|TRBV5-1|.|.
TGCGCCAGCAGCACCAGGGGTAGCACTGAAGCTTTCTTT
CASSTRGSTEAFF
>TRBJ2-1|TRBV5-1|.|.
TGCGCCAGCAGCTTGGGGGCGTCACACAATGAGCAGTTCTTC
CASSLGASHNEQFF
>TRBJ1-6|TRBV5-1|once|.
TGCGCCAGCAGCTTGGGACAGCCCAATTCACCCCTCCACTTT
CASSLGQPNSPLHF
>TRBJ2-2|TRBV2|.|TRBD2
TGTGCCGGCCGGACTAGCGGGTCCACCGGGGAGCTGTTTTTT
CAGRTSGSTGELFF
>TRBJ2-5|TRBV9|.|.
TGTGCCAGCAGCGTCGTCGGGGTTGGAGAGACCCAGTACTTC
CASSVVGVGETQYF
>TRBJ2-3|TRBV7-9|.|.
TGTGCCAGCAGCTTCTCAGATACGCAGTATTTT
CASSFSDTQYF
>TRBJ2-7|TRBV2|.|TRBD1
TGTGCCAGCACCACACCGGACAGGGGGTACGAGCAGTACTTC
CASTTPDRGYEQYF
>TRBJ1-5|TRBV2|.|.
TGTGCCAGCAGTGAAGCGCTTCGGAGACGGAATAGCAATCAGCCCCAGCATTTT
CASSEALRRRNSNQPQHF
>TRBJ1-4|TRBV5-1|.|.
TGCGCCAGTACGAAGGGGGGTTCCGAAAAACTGTTTTTT
CASTKGGSEKLFF
>TRBJ2-3|TRBV27|.|.
TGTGCCAGCAGTTTACTGGCCTATTCAAAAGATACGCAGTATTTT
CASSLLAYSKDTQYF
>TRBJ1-4|TRBV28|.|TRBD1
TGTGCCAGTTTACTGCAGGGGGCAGGGGAAAAACTGTTTTTT
CASLLQGAGEKLFF
>TRBJ1-2|TRBV2|.|.
TGTGCCAGCAGTGAATGGGGAAACTATGGCTACACCTTC
CASSEWGNYGYTF
>TRBJ2-7|TRBV5-1|.|.
TGCGCCAGCAGGCCCCGGACAGATAAGGATTACGAGCAGTACTTC
CASRPRTDKDYEQYF
>TRBJ1-4|TRBV9|.|TRBD1
TGTGCCAGCAGCGTGGGGACAGGGGTTAATGAAAAACTGTTTTTT
CASSVGTGVNEKLFF
>TRBJ2-1|TRBV2|.|.
TGTGCCAGCAGTAAAGAGGGCAATGAGCAGTTCTTC
CASSKEGNEQFF
>TRBJ1-4|TRBV10-3|.|TRBD1
TGTGCCTCCGCGGGACAGAGTAATGAAAAACTGTTTTTT
CASAGQSNEKLFF
>TRBJ2-3|TRBV28|few|TRBD1
TGTGCCAGCAGTTTTCCAGGGGGCGATGGAGATACGCAGTATTTT
CASSFPGGDGDTQYF
>TRBJ1-3|TRBV5-1|.|.
TGCGCCAGCAGCTTGACAGGGCTAGGAAACACCATATATTTT
CASSLTGLGNTIYF
>TRBJ2-7|TRBV9|.|TRBD1
TGTGCCAGCAGCTTGAGGACAGGGGTTGGCGAGCAGTACTTC
CASSLRTGVGEQYF
>TRBJ1-6|TRBV9|.|TRBD1
TGTGCCAGCAGCGTAGGACAGGGGGCTTCACCCCTCCACTTT
CASSVGQGASPLHF
>TRBJ1-6|TRBV15|many|TRBD1
TGTGCCACCAGCAGAGGGGACAGGGACTCACCCCTCCACTTT
CATSRGDRDSPLHF
>TRBJ1-3|TRBV6-1|.|.
TGTGCCAGCAGTGAATTTGCGACGCAAGGAAACACCATATATTTT
CASSEFATQGNTIYF
>TRBJ1-1|TRBV28|.|.
TGTGCCAGCCCTTCTCCGGGTCGCCCCCTCCACACTGAAGCTTTCTTT
CASPSPGRPLHTEAFF
>TRBJ2-1|TRBV18|.|.
TGTGCCAGCTCACCAGTCTATCACAATGAGCAGTTCTTC
CASSPVYHNEQFF
>TRBJ2-5|TRBV6-1|.|.
TGTGCCAGCAGTGAAGCGCCGTTCTCAGGGAGGGAGACCCAGTACTTC
CASSEAPFSGRETQYF
>TRBJ2-5|TRBV19|.|TRBD1
TGTGCCAGTAGTGAGGTCCCCAGGGGGTATGGGAATAGAGAGACCCAGTACTTC
CASSEVPRGYGNRETQYF
>TRBJ1-2|TRBV6-5|.|.
TGTGCCAGCAGTTCTCAGTATGATGGCTACACCTTC
CASSSQYDGYTF
>TRBJ2-3|TRBV5-1|.|TRBD2
TGCGCCAGCAGCTTAATAGGGCCTAGCGGGGATACGCAGTATTTT
CASSLIGPSGDTQYF
>TRBJ2-1|TRBV4-1|once|TRBD2
TGCGCCAGCAGCGACGGACTAGCGGGCTACAATGAGCAGTTCTTC
CASSDGLAGYNEQFF
>TRBJ2-7|TRBV7-9|.|.
TGTGCCAGCAGCCTACAGGGGGGGAATGGCGAGCAGTACTTC
CASSLQGGNGEQYF
>TRBJ1-2|TRBV11-2|.|.
TGTGCCAGCGGCTTAGTCAGCCCCTTTTATGGCTACACCTTC
CASGLVSPFYGYTF
>TRBJ2-7|TRBV5-1|.|.
TGCGCCAGCAGCTCCGACCCGAGCTACGAGCAGTACTTC
CASSSDPSYEQYF
>TRBJ1-4|TRBV30|.|.
TGTGCCTGGAGTGTTCCAGGGGCGCCGGCAACTAATGAAAAACTGTTTTTT
CAWSVPGAPATNEKLFF
>TRBJ2-3|TRBV18|few|.
TGTGCCAGCTCACCTTCGTTCACAGATACGCAGTATTTT
CASSPSFTDTQYF
>TRBJ1-2|TRBV5-4|once|TRBD1
TGTGCCAGCAGCCCCGGACAGGTCGGCTACACCTTC
CASSPGQVGYTF
>TRBJ2-7|TRBV5-3|.|TRBD2
TGTGCCAGCAGCTTGAGCGGGGGGAGCGAGCAGTACTTC
CASSLSGGSEQYF
>TRBJ2-3|TRBV7-9|.|TRBD2
TGTGCCAGCAGCTTAAGTAGCGGGGCAAATACGCAGTATTTT
CASSLSSGANTQYF
>TRBJ1-1|TRBV6-5|once|.
TGTGCCAGCAGTTACTCGCCAGGGACTGAAGCTTTCTTT
CASSYSPGTEAFF
>TRBJ1-2|TRBV5-4|.|TRBD1
TGTGCCAGCAGCTTGACAGGGGGCTTGGGTGGCTACACCTTC
CASSLTGGLGGYTF
>TRBJ1-5|TRBV29-1|.|.
TGCAGCGTTGAGGAGGGCCCGCGGGGTCAGCCCCAGCATTTT
CSVEEGPRGQPQHF
>TRBJ2-7|TRBV2|medium-sized|TRBD2
TGTGCCAGCAGTGAATTTCCCAGCGGGAGATCGCCCTACGAGCAGTACTTC
CASSEFPSGRSPYEQYF
>TRBJ1-5|TRBV2|.|.
TGTGCCAGCAGTGATGCAGATAGCAATCAGCCCCAGCATTTT
CASSDADSNQPQHF
>TRBJ2-7|TRBV27|.|.
TGTGCCAGCAGTACCAGTTATCCGGGCGAGCAGTACTTC
CASSTSYPGEQYF
>TRBJ1-1|TRBV11-2|.|.
TGTGCCAGCAGCTCCCACGGGGATGAAGCTTTCTTT
CASSSHGDEAFF
>TRBJ1-3|TRBV5-3|.|.
TGTGCCAGAATCCGGAGTTGGGGGCAAGCTGGAAACACCATATATTTT
CARIRSWGQAGNTIYF
>TRBJ2-7|TRBV5-1|.|TRBD1
TGCGCCAGCAGCCCCGGGACAGGGTCGCGGGAGCAGTACTTC
CASSPGTGSREQYF
>TRBJ1-2|TRBV6-1|.|.
TGTGCCAGCAGTGAAGCTCGCCACAGCGGTTTATTGGGTGGCTACACCTTC
CASSEARHSGLLGGYTF
>TRBJ1-2|TRBV28|.|.
TGTGCCAGCAGCTCACCCTCCGCGAGGGGCATCTATGGCTACACCTTC
CASSSPSARGIYGYTF
>TRBJ2-3|TRBV29-1|.|.
TGCAGCGTTCGAACCAATGGATATGGTTCAGATACGCAGTATTTT
CSVRTNGYGSDTQYF
>TRBJ1-2|TRBV11-1|.|.
TGTGCCAGCAGCTTAGACCTAGGGGACTATGGCTACACCTTC
CASSLDLGDYGYTF
>TRBJ2-1|TRBV6-1|.|TRBD1
TGTGCCAGCAGTGAACCTGGGACAGGGGGCTATGAGCAGTTCTTC
CASSEPGTGGYEQFF